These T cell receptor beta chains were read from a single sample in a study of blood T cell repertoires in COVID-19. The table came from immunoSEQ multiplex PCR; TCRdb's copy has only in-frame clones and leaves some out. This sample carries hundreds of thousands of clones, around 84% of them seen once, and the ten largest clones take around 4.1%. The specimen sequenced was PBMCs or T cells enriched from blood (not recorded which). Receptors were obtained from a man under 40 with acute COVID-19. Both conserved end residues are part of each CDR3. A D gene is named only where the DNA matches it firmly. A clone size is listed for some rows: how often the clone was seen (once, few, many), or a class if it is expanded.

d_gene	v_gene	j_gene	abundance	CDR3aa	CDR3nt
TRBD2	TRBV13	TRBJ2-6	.	CASSLSLAGPSGANVLTF	TGTGCCAGCAGCTTATCGCTAGCGGGGCCCTCTGGGGCCAACGTCCTGACTTTC
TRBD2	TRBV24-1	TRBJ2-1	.	CATSDLLAGTYNEQFF	TGTGCCACCAGTGACTTACTAGCGGGGACCTACAATGAGCAGTTCTTC
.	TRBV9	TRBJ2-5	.	CASSDGHSSEETQYF	TGTGCCAGCAGCGATGGCCACAGCTCTGAAGAGACCCAGTACTTC
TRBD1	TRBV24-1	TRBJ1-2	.	CATSDHTGASIYGYTF	TGTGCCACCAGTGATCACACAGGGGCTTCTATCTATGGCTACACCTTC
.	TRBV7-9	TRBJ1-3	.	CASSSPNVEAAVGNTIYF	TGTGCCAGCAGCTCGCCCAATGTGGAGGCCGCGGTAGGAAACACCATATATTTT
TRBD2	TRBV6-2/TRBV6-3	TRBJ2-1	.	CASSPLRASGGQGEQFF	TGTGCCAGCAGTCCCTTGAGGGCTAGCGGGGGCCAGGGAGAGCAGTTCTTC
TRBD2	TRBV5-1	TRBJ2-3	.	CASSSGLAGGPGTDTQYF	TGTGCCAGCAGCTCGGGACTAGCGGGAGGGCCGGGCACAGATACGCAGTATTTT
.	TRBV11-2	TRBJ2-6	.	CASSPKVTTGANVLTF	TGTGCCAGCAGCCCGAAAGTGACAACTGGGGCCAACGTCCTGACTTTC
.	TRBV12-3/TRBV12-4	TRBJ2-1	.	CASSFPRNEQFF	TGTGCCAGCAGTTTTCCTAGAAATGAGCAGTTCTTC
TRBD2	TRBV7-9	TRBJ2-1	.	CASSFMGLAYNEQFF	TGTGCCAGCAGCTTTATGGGACTAGCCTACAATGAGCAGTTCTTC
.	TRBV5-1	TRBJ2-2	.	CASSLEPSTGELFF	TGCGCCAGCAGCTTGGAACCGAGCACCGGGGAGCTGTTTTTT
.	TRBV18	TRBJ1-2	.	CASSPTGIGYTF	TGTGCCAGCTCACCCACAGGGATCGGCTACACCTTC
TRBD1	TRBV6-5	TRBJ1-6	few	CASSRRQGGNSPLHF	TGTGCCAGCAGCCGGCGACAGGGAGGCAATTCACCCCTCCACTTT
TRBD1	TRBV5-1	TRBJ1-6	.	CASSTRTGNNSPLHF	TGCGCCAGCAGCACCCGGACAGGAAATAATTCACCCCTCCACTTT
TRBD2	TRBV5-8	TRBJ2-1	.	CASSAGAGVYNEQFF	TGTGCCAGCAGCGCGGGAGCGGGAGTCTACAATGAGCAGTTCTTC
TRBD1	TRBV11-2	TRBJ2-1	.	CASRSDRVGNEQFF	TGTGCCAGCAGATCGGACAGGGTGGGCAATGAGCAGTTCTTC
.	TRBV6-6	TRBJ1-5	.	CASSYREGGDQPQHF	TGTGCCAGCAGTTACAGGGAGGGAGGGGATCAGCCCCAGCATTTT
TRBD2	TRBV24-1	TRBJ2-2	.	CATSDSGRVSGELFF	TGTGCCACCAGTGATAGCGGGAGAGTCTCCGGGGAGCTGTTTTTT
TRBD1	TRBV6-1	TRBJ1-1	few	CASSEAGTGGTEAFF	TGTGCCAGCAGTGAGGCGGGGACAGGGGGGACTGAAGCTTTCTTT
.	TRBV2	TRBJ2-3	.	CASTIIDTQYF	TGTGCCAGCACTATTATAGATACGCAGTATTTT
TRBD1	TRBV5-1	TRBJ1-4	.	CASSLARDRDEKLFF	TGCGCCAGCAGCTTGGCACGGGACAGGGACGAAAAACTGTTTTTT
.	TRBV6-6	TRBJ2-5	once	CASSWVGRETQYF	TGTGCCAGCAGTTGGGTTGGGAGAGAGACCCAGTACTTC